The next 5 T cell receptor beta chains were all read from a single sample in a study of cytotoxic CD8 clonotypes in ibrutinib-treated CLL. TCRdb's table, derived via immunoSEQ multiplex PCR, lists solely in-frame clones and lacks some. The sample includes some 200,000 clones, roughly 79% of them seen just once. Sequenced material: PBMCs, taken after 12 months of ibrutinib treatment. The receptors stem from a human donor with chronic lymphocytic leukemia.

The rearrangement links TRBV9 to TRBJ1-2, with unresolved D. The V and J ends lost 10 bases and 0 bases respectively, with 16 bases between them. Germline V lookup: CDR1 SGDLS, CDR2 YYNGEE. This CDR3 is 14 amino acids long. CDR3 sequence (DNA): TGTGCCTCCCGGAGGGTCGGAGCTAACTATGGCTACACCTTC. Translation: CASRRVGANYGYTF. Variable domain in full (rest from reference TRBV9 and TRBJ1-2): DSGVTQTPKHLITATGQRVTLRCSPRSGDLSVYWYQQSLDQGLQFLIQYYNGEERAKGNILERFSAQQFPDLHSELNLSSLELGDSALYFCASRRVGANYGYTFGSGTRLTVV.

In this sample, this clone turned up once. This rearrangement joins TRBV7-9 to TRBJ2-7; 8 bases match TRBD2. V lost 0 bases and J lost 5; bases outside the gene matches: 9. Germline CDR1 and CDR2: SEHNR and FQNEAQ (reference sequence). The CDR3 is 16 amino acids. Here the CDR3 DNA reads TGTGCCAGCAGCTTAGCGAGAGTAGCGGGAAGCGACGAGCAGTACTTC. Translating gives CASSLARVAGSDEQYF.

The chain recombines TRBV7-2 with TRBJ2-2; D not resolved. Looked up from germline, CDR1 is SGHTA and CDR2 is FQGNSA. V lost 0 bases, J lost 0 bases, and 2 bases lay in between. This CDR3 spans 14 amino acids. The CDR3 here is CASSLATNTGELFF. The CDR3 DNA is TGTGCCAGCAGCTTAGCCACGAACACCGGGGAGCTGTTTTTT.

The V gene is TRBV27, the J gene TRBJ2-1; no reliable D call. Trimming took 5 bases from V and 6 from J, leaving 8 bases between them. CDR3 length: 12 amino acids. Germline loops: CDR1 MNHEY, CDR2 SMNVEV (reference sequence). As DNA, the CDR3 is TGTGCCAGCAGTCCGTACCCCAATGAGCAGTTCTTC. This encodes CASSPYPNEQFF.

The chain combines TRBV4-1 with TRBJ2-7; TRBD2 aligns across 7 bases. V trimming: 3 bases; J trimming: 6 bases; junction bases outside the gene matches: 8. Per the germline V gene, CDR1 is MGHRA and CDR2 is YSYEKL. The CDR3 is made up of 14 amino acids. The CDR3 region is CASSQPGTGGEQYF. The CDR3 nucleotides are TGCGCCAGCAGCCAGCCGGGAACGGGGGGCGAGCAGTACTTC.